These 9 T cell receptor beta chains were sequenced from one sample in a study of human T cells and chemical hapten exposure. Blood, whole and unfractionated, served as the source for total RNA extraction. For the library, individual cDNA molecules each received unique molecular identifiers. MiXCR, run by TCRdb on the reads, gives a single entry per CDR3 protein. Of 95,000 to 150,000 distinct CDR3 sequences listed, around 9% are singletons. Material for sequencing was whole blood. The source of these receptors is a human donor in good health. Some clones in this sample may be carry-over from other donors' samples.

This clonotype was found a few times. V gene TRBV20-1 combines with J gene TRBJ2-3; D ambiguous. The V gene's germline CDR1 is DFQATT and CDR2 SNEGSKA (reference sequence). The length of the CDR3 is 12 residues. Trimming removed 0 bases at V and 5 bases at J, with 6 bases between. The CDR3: CSARELRDTQYF. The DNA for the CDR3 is TGCAGTGCTAGAGAGCTGAGAGATACGCAGTATTTT.

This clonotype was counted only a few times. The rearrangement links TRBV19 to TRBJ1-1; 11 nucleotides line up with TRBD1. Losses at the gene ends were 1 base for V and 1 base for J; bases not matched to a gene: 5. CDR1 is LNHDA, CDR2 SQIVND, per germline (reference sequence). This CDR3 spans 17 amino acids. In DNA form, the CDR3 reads TGTGCCAGTAGTATAGCCGGGACAGGGGGACCGAACACTGAAGCTTTCTTT. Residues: CASSIAGTGGPNTEAFF.

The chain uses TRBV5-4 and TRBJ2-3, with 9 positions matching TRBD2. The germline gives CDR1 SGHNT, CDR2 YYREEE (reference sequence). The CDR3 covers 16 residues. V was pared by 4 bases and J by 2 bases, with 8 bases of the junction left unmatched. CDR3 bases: TGTGCCAGCAGCCTAATGACTAGCGGATCCACAGATACGCAGTATTTT. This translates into CASSLMTSGSTDTQYF.

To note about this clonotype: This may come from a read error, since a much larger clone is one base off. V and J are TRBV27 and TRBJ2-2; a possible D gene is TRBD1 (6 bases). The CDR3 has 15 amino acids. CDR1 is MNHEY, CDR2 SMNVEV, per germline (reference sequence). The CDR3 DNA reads TGTACCAGCAGTTTATATCAACAGGGAACCGGGGAGCTGTTTTTT. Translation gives CTSSLYQQGTGELFF.

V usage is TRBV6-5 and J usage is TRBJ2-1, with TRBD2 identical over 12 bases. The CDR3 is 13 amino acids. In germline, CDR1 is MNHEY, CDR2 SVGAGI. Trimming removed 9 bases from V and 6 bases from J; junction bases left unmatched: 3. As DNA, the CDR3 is TGTGCCAGTGGACTAGCGGGGACCAATGAGCAGTTCTTC. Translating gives CASGLAGTNEQFF.

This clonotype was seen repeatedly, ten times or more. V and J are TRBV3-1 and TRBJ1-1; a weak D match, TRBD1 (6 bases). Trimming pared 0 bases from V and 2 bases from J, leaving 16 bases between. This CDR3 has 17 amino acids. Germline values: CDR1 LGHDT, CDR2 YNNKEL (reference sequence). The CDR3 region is CASSQDSGGGHNTEAFF. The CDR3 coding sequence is TGTGCCAGCAGCCAAGATTCGGGGGGCGGCCATAACACTGAAGCTTTCTTT.

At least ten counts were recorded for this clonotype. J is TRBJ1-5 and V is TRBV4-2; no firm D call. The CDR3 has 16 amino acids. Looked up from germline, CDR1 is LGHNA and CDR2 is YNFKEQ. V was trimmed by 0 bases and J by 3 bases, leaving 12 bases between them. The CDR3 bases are TGTGCCAGCAGCCAAGATTCGACGGAGTACAATCAGCCCCAGCATTTT. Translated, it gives CASSQDSTEYNQPQHF.

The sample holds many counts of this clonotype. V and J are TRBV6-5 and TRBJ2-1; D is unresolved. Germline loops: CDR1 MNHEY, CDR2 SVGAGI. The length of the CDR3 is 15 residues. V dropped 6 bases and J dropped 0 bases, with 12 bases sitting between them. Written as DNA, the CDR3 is TGTGCCAGCAGCCCCCCTCGAGCCTCCTACAATGAGCAGTTCTTC. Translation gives CASSPPRASYNEQFF.

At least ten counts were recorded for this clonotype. CDR3 region: CASSLNRGLNQPQHF. The CDR3 nucleotides are TGTGCCAGCAGTTTGAACAGGGGCTTGAATCAGCCCCAGCATTTT. The chain couples TRBV27 to TRBJ1-5; 7 bases map to TRBD1. The germline V gene has CDR1 MNHEY and CDR2 SMNVEV (reference sequence). The CDR3 consists of 15 residues. Unmatched junction bases numbered 6, after V lost 3 bases and J lost 4 bases.